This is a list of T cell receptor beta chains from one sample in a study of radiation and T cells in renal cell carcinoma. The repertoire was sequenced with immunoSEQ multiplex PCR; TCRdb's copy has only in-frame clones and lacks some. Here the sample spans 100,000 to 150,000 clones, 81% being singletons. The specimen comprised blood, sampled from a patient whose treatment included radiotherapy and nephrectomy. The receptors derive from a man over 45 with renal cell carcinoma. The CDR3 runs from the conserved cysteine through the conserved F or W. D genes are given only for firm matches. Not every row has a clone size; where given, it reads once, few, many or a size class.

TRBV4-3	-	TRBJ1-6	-	CASSQSAANSYNSPLHF	TGCGCCAGCAGCCAAAGCGCGGCCAACTCCTATAATTCACCCCTCCACTTT
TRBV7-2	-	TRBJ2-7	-	CASSLGPPLGGYEQYF	TGTGCCAGCAGCTTAGGTCCGCCTTTGGGGGGCTACGAGCAGTACTTC
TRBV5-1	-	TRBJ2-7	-	CASSLAGTQTYEQYF	TGCGCCAGCAGCTTGGCCGGGACACAAACCTACGAGCAGTACTTC
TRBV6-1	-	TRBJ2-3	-	CASRGLSTDTQYF	TGTGCCAGCAGGGGACTCAGTACAGATACGCAGTATTTT
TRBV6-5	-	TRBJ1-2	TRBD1	CASRPDRARGYTF	TGTGCCAGCAGACCCGACAGGGCCCGTGGCTACACCTTC
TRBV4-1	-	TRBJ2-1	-	CASSQEVAAYEQFF	TGCGCCAGCAGCCAAGAAGTAGCGGCCTATGAGCAGTTCTTC
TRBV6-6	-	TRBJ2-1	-	CASSYTGGNEQFF	TGTGCCAGCAGTTACACCGGGGGCAATGAGCAGTTCTTC
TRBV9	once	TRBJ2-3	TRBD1	CASSPTGASSKDTQYF	TGTGCCAGCAGCCCAACAGGGGCTAGCTCGAAAGATACGCAGTATTTT
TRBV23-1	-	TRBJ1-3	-	CASSQPPGHQRSGNTIYF	TGCGCCAGCAGTCAACCCCCGGGACACCAACGCTCTGGAAACACCATATATTTT
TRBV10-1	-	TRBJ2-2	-	CASSEPRNTGELFF	TGCGCCAGCAGTGAACCCAGGAACACCGGGGAGCTGTTTTTT
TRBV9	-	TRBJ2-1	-	CASSVDLGEQFF	TGTGCCAGCAGCGTAGACTTGGGTGAGCAGTTCTTC
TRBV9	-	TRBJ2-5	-	CASSADRHHLETQYF	TGTGCCAGCAGCGCCGACAGGCATCATCTGGAGACCCAGTACTTC
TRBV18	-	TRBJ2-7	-	CASSPLRGGEQYF	TGTGCCAGCTCACCCCTGAGGGGCGGCGAGCAGTACTTC
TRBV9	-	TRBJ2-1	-	CASSGWGRGYNEQFF	TGTGCCAGCAGCGGGTGGGGTAGGGGATACAATGAGCAGTTCTTC
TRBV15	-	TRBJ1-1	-	CATSRERWAVTEAFF	TGTGCCACCAGCAGAGAACGCTGGGCGGTTACTGAAGCTTTCTTT
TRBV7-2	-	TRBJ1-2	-	CASRQGVGGYTF	TGTGCCAGCAGACAGGGTGTTGGTGGCTACACCTTC
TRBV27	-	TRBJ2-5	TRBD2	CASSRELAGSGTQYF	TGTGCCAGCAGCCGGGAACTAGCGGGATCCGGGACCCAGTACTTC
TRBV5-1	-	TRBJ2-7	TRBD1	CASSRDRVYEQYF	TGCGCCAGCAGCCGCGACAGGGTCTACGAGCAGTACTTC
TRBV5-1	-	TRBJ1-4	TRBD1	CASCSGQGFFDEKLFF	TGCGCCAGCTGCTCGGGACAGGGCTTTTTTGATGAAAAACTGTTTTTT
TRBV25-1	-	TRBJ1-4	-	CASSALRDDEKLFF	TGTGCCAGCAGTGCTCTCAGGGATGATGAAAAACTGTTTTTT
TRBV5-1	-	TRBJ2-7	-	CASSATGLRSYEQYF	TGCGCCAGCAGCGCGACAGGTTTACGTTCCTACGAGCAGTACTTC
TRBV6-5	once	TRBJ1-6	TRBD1	CASSYSGQGFGPLHF	TGTGCCAGCAGTTACTCGGGACAGGGGTTTGGACCCCTCCACTTT
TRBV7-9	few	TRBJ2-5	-	CASSLSGGGQETQYF	TGTGCCAGCAGCTTATCCGGGGGCGGTCAAGAGACCCAGTACTTC
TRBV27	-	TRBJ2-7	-	CASIRLDYEQYF	TGTGCCAGCATTCGGCTGGACTACGAGCAGTACTTC
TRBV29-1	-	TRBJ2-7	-	CSVGQRDEQYF	TGCAGCGTTGGACAGAGGGACGAGCAGTACTTC
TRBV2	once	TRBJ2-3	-	CASRDPRHTDTQYF	TGTGCCAGCAGAGACCCCAGACACACAGATACGCAGTATTTT
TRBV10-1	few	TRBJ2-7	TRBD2	CASMTLTSGAYEQYF	TGCGCCAGCATGACGCTAACTAGCGGGGCCTACGAGCAGTACTTC
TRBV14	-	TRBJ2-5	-	CASSQNPPETQYF	TGTGCCAGCAGCCAAAACCCCCCCGAGACCCAGTACTTC
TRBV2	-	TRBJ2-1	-	CASREAGSGNEQFF	TGTGCCAGCAGGGAGGCAGGGAGTGGGAATGAGCAGTTCTTC
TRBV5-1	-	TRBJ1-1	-	CASSDDGNTEAFF	TGCGCCAGCAGCGACGATGGGAACACTGAAGCTTTCTTT
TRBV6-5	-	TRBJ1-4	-	CASSYSTGTNEKLFF	TGTGCCAGCAGTTACTCTACGGGGACTAATGAAAAACTGTTTTTT
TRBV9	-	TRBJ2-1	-	CASSAGSSYNEQFF	TGTGCCAGCAGCGCGGGGAGCTCCTACAATGAGCAGTTCTTC
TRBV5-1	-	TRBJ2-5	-	CASSWRAQETQYF	TGCGCCAGCAGCTGGCGGGCCCAAGAGACCCAGTACTTC
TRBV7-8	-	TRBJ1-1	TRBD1	CASSSQGSTEAFF	TGTGCCAGCAGCTCACAGGGGAGCACTGAAGCTTTCTTT
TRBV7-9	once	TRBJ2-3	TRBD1	CASSPPRGLTSTDTQYF	TGTGCCAGCAGCCCACCCAGGGGGCTTACTAGCACAGATACGCAGTATTTT
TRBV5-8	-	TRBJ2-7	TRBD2	CASSFGLAVGEQYF	TGTGCCAGCAGTTTCGGACTAGCGGTGGGGGAGCAGTACTTC
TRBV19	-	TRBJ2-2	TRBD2	CASMGGINTGELFF	TGTGCCAGTATGGGGGGGATAAACACCGGGGAGCTGTTTTTT
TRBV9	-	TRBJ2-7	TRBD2	CASSVASGLPYEQYF	TGTGCCAGCAGCGTTGCCTCGGGACTACCGTACGAGCAGTACTTC
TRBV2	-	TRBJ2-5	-	CASSDLSGQETQYF	TGTGCCAGCAGTGATCTATCTGGACAAGAGACCCAGTACTTC
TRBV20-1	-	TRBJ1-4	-	CSAQGEKLFF	TGCAGTGCCCAAGGCGAAAAACTGTTTTTT
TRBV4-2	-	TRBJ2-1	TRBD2	CASSQDSGSYNEQFF	TGTGCCAGCAGCCAGGATAGCGGGTCCTACAATGAGCAGTTCTTC
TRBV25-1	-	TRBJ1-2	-	CASSESRTASNYGYTF	TGTGCCAGCAGTGAATCCCGGACAGCCTCTAACTATGGCTACACCTTC
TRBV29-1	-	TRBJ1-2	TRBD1	CSVEGQGARWNYGYTF	TGCAGCGTTGAAGGGCAGGGGGCGCGTTGGAACTATGGCTACACCTTC
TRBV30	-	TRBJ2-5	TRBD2	CAWSSLAGGETQYF	TGTGCCTGGAGCAGTCTAGCGGGGGGGGAGACCCAGTACTTC
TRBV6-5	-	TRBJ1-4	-	CASSPMWTENEKLFF	TGTGCCAGCAGCCCAATGTGGACGGAAAATGAAAAACTGTTTTTT
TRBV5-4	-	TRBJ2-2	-	CASSVGGVSTGELFF	TGTGCCAGCAGCGTCGGAGGAGTAAGCACCGGGGAGCTGTTTTTT
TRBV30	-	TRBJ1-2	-	CASQTEPYGYTF	TGTGCCTCTCAGACGGAGCCTTATGGCTACACCTTC
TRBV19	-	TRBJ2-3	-	CASSIGGSYTDTQYF	TGTGCCAGTAGTATAGGAGGCAGTTACACAGATACGCAGTATTTT
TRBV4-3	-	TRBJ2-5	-	CASSQERVRGQETQYF	TGCGCCAGCAGCCAAGAAAGAGTTAGGGGGCAAGAGACCCAGTACTTC
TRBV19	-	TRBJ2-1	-	CASSIAGEGYNEQFF	TGTGCCAGTAGTATTGCAGGGGAGGGGTACAATGAGCAGTTCTTC
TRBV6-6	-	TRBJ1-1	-	CASIFTPGVAEAFF	TGTGCCAGCATCTTTACACCCGGCGTCGCTGAAGCTTTCTTT
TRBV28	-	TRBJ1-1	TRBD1	CASSFRETGLGNTEAFF	TGTGCCAGCAGTTTCCGGGAGACAGGGCTTGGGAACACTGAAGCTTTCTTT
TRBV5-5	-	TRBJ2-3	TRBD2	CASSLLAGSTDTQYF	TGTGCCAGCAGCCTCCTAGCGGGGAGCACAGATACGCAGTATTTT
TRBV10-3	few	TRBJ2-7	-	CAVADSQYEQYF	TGTGCCGTAGCGGACAGTCAGTACGAGCAGTACTTC
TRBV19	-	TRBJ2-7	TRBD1	CASSVQGAYEQYF	TGTGCCAGTAGTGTTCAGGGGGCCTACGAGCAGTACTTC